These T cell receptor beta chains were read from a single sample in a study of control samples from healthy donors and cancer patients. Produced via immunoSEQ multiplex PCR; TCRdb's table is partial and in-frame only. Here the sample spans just over 90,000 clones, roughly nine tenths being singletons. Sequenced: blood. Receptor source: a woman aged 50 to 65 in good health. Each CDR3 is given with its conserved first and last residue. A D gene is named only where the DNA matches it firmly. Clone sizes are given selectively: once, few, many, or a class where the clone is expanded.

d_call j_call clone_size v_call cdr3_nt cdr3_aa
TRBD2 TRBJ2-2 NA TRBV7-9 TGTGCCAGCAGCGGGAGTAGCGGGGGGTCTATACGGAACACCGGGGAGCTGTTTTTT CASSGSSGGSIRNTGELFF
NA TRBJ1-3 NA TRBV9 TGTGCCAGCAGCGTAGAATTCGGCTCTGGAAACACCATATATTTT CASSVEFGSGNTIYF
NA TRBJ1-5 NA TRBV4-1 TGCGCCAGCAGCCAAGATAGACGGAGCAATCAGCCCCAGCATTTT CASSQDRRSNQPQHF
TRBD2 TRBJ2-1 NA TRBV12-3/TRBV12-4 TGTGCCAGCAGTTTAGAAGCGGGAGGTGAGCAGTTCTTC CASSLEAGGEQFF
NA TRBJ2-1 NA TRBV5-6 TGTGCCAGCAGCAGGGATTATGGGGACAATGAGCAGTTCTTC CASSRDYGDNEQFF
NA TRBJ1-1 NA TRBV28 TGTGCCAGCAGGATGGGTGCGGGAGAAGCTTTCTTT CASRMGAGEAFF
NA TRBJ1-1 once TRBV12-3/TRBV12-4 TGTGCCAGCAGTTCGGACGGCGAAGCTTTCTTT CASSSDGEAFF
NA TRBJ1-4 NA TRBV19 TGTGCCAGTTCCCGCCCGGGGGACCTAACTAATGAAAAACTGTTTTTT CASSRPGDLTNEKLFF
NA TRBJ2-1 NA TRBV4-1 TGCGCCAGCAGCCCCGGGAATGAGCAGTTCTTC CASSPGNEQFF
TRBD2 TRBJ2-7 NA TRBV11-2 TGTGCCAGCAGACCCCCGGGGCTAGCGGGAGGCTCTACGGGGGAGCAGTACTTC CASRPPGLAGGSTGEQYF
TRBD1 TRBJ1-6 NA TRBV6-6 TGTGCCAGCAGTGAGGGACAGGTTAATTCACCCCTCCACTTT CASSEGQVNSPLHF
TRBD1 TRBJ1-6 NA TRBV7-2 TGTGCCAGCAGCTCACAGGTCTCAGGGGGTTCACCCCTCCACTTT CASSSQVSGGSPLHF
NA TRBJ2-2 NA TRBV7-2 TGTGCCAGCAGCCACAGGGTTGGGGCCACCGGGGAGCTGTTTTTT CASSHRVGATGELFF
NA TRBJ1-2 NA TRBV3-1/TRBV3-2 TGTGCCAGCAGCCAATACTTAGCGGTGTCTGTCTACGGCTACACCTTC CASSQYLAVSVYGYTF
NA TRBJ1-2 NA TRBV6-1 TGTGCCAGCAGTGTCAGCCGCGCCCCGGGGGGCAGTCGTGGCTACACCTTC CASSVSRAPGGSRGYTF
NA TRBJ1-5 NA TRBV5-1 TGCGCCAGCAGCTTGGGAACAGATCAGCCCCAGCATTTT CASSLGTDQPQHF
NA TRBJ2-3 once TRBV7-9 TGTGCCAGCAGGCTCGGCGACTCGGCTTACACAGATACGCAGTATTTT CASRLGDSAYTDTQYF
TRBD1 TRBJ1-1 NA TRBV19 TGTGCCAGTAGTCCTCAGGACAGGGTAAACGCTGAAGCTTTCTTT CASSPQDRVNAEAFF
TRBD1 TRBJ1-5 NA TRBV6-6 TGTGCCAGCAGTTGGTCAGGGGGAAGTCAGCCCCAGCATTTT CASSWSGGSQPQHF
TRBD1 TRBJ2-5 NA TRBV7-9 TGTGCCAGCAGCCCACGGGACAGGGTTCTAACTCAAGAGACCCAGTACTTC CASSPRDRVLTQETQYF
TRBD1 TRBJ2-7 NA TRBV5-1 TGCGCCAGCAGCTTAGTAGCCAGGACAGGGGGTATGGAGCAGTACTTC CASSLVARTGGMEQYF
TRBD2 TRBJ2-7 NA TRBV6-6 TGTGCCAGCAGTGAGACTAGCGGGAGCGAGCAGTACTTC CASSETSGSEQYF
NA TRBJ1-1 once TRBV29-1 TGCAGCGTTCAGATTATGGGGGGAATAGCTTTCTTT CSVQIMGGIAFF
NA TRBJ1-6 NA TRBV3-1/TRBV3-2 TGTGCCAGCAGCCAAGAGGCCACAGGGACTGGGAATTCACCCCTCCACTTT CASSQEATGTGNSPLHF
TRBD1 TRBJ1-2 NA TRBV9 TGTGCCAGCAGCGTAGGAACGGACAGGGGGTATGGCTACACCTTC CASSVGTDRGYGYTF
NA TRBJ1-5 NA TRBV7-2 TGTGCCAGCAGCCTTGCTAGGGGTAATCAGCCCCAGCATTTT CASSLARGNQPQHF
NA TRBJ1-2 NA TRBV5-6 TGTGCCAGCAGCCCATTAGGGGGTGGCTATGGCTACACCTTC CASSPLGGGYGYTF
TRBD1 TRBJ1-6 NA TRBV28 TGTGCCAGCAGTTTTTTCGGACAGGGGAATTCACCCCTCCACTTT CASSFFGQGNSPLHF
NA TRBJ2-5 NA TRBV28 TGTGCCAGCAGTTCCCCGGGACAGGGGGGACCTAGCGGGAGGGCCCAGTATGAAGAGACCCAGTACTTC CASSSPGQGGPSGRAQYEETQYF
NA TRBJ1-1 NA TRBV12-5 TGTGCTAGTGCTTCTCAAGGAGGGTTGGGCACTGAAGCTTTCTTT CASASQGGLGTEAFF
NA TRBJ1-1 NA TRBV6-2/TRBV6-3 TGTGCCAGCAGTTACTCAAGGGCAGATCCTGAAGCTTTCTTT CASSYSRADPEAFF
NA TRBJ1-3 NA TRBV5-5 TGTGCCAGCAGGGATACGAGCTCTGGAAACACCATATATTTT CASRDTSSGNTIYF
NA TRBJ1-1 NA TRBV10-3 TGTGCCATCAGTGAGTTGGGGGCTGGATATATGAACACTGAAGCTTTCTTT CAISELGAGYMNTEAFF
NA TRBJ2-7 NA TRBV19 TGTGCCAGTAGAAAAATCTCGCAGGGGCTCTACGAGCAGTACTTC CASRKISQGLYEQYF
NA TRBJ2-3 NA TRBV7-9 TGTGCCAGCAGCCTGGGGACGCCGGATGTAGATACGCAGTATTTT CASSLGTPDVDTQYF
TRBD1 TRBJ1-5 NA TRBV18 TGTGCCAGCTCATCACAGGGGAGCAATCAGCCCCAGCATTTT CASSSQGSNQPQHF
NA TRBJ1-5 once TRBV6-2/TRBV6-3 TGTGCCAGCAGTTGGGGTTTGACAGTTTATCAGCCCCAGCATTTT CASSWGLTVYQPQHF
NA TRBJ2-7 once TRBV3-1/TRBV3-2 TGTGCCAGCAGCCCAGGCGCCCACGAGCAGTACTTC CASSPGAHEQYF
NA TRBJ1-4 few TRBV29-1 TGCAGCGTTTTGGACGGGGGGCCGTTTAATGAAAAACTGTTTTTT CSVLDGGPFNEKLFF
TRBD1 TRBJ1-1 NA TRBV6-5 TGTGCCAGCAGTTTCTCAGGGGGAAAGACTGAAGCTTTCTTT CASSFSGGKTEAFF
NA TRBJ2-7 once TRBV15 TGTGCCACCAGCAGAGATGCGGGAGAGCAGTACTTC CATSRDAGEQYF
NA TRBJ1-1 NA TRBV3-1/TRBV3-2 TGTGCCAGCAGCCAAGCGTCTGGGAACACTGAAGCTTTCTTT CASSQASGNTEAFF
NA TRBJ2-7 NA TRBV5-6 TGTGCCAGCAGCTTAGAAGGGAGCTCCTACGAGCAGTACTTC CASSLEGSSYEQYF
NA TRBJ1-2 NA TRBV4-3 TGCGCCAGCAGCCAAGATCCGGGGGCGGGTGGCTACACCTTC CASSQDPGAGGYTF
TRBD2 TRBJ2-5 NA TRBV7-2 TGTGCCAGCAGCCTATCCGGGACTAGAGAGACCCAGTACTTC CASSLSGTRETQYF
TRBD1 TRBJ1-4 once TRBV4-2 TGTGCCAGCAGCCAAAAGAGGGGGGACAGGGATGAAAAACTGTTTTTT CASSQKRGDRDEKLFF
NA TRBJ2-1 once TRBV7-2 TGTGCCAGCAGCTTAGACAGGAGCTCCTACAATGAGCAGTTCTTC CASSLDRSSYNEQFF
TRBD1 TRBJ2-7 NA TRBV7-3 TGTGCCAGCAGCTTGACAGGGGCGATGGGCTACGAGCAGTACTTC CASSLTGAMGYEQYF
TRBD2 TRBJ2-1 NA TRBV15 TGTGCCACCGGAGCGGGAGCGGGACACAATGAGCAGTTCTTC CATGAGAGHNEQFF
TRBD1 TRBJ2-5 NA TRBV4-3 TGCGCCAGCAGCCAAGATGACAGGGGAGAGACCCAGTACTTC CASSQDDRGETQYF